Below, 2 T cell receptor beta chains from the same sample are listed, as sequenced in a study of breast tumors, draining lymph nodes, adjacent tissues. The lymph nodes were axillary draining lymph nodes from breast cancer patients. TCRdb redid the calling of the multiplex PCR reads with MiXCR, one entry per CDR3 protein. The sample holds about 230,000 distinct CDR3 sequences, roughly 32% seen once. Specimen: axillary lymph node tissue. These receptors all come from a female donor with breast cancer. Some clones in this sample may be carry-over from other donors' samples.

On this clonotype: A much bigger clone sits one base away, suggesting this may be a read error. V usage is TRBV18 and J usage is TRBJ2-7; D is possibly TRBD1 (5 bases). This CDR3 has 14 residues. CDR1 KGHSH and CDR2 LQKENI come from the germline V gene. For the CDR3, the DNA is TGTGCCGGCTCACCACGTGCGACAGACTACGAGCAGTACTTC. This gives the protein CAGSPRATDYEQYF.

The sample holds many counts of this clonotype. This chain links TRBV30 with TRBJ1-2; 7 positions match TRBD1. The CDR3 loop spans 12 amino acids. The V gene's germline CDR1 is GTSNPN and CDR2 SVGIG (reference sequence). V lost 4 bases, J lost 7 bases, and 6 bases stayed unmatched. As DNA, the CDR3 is TGTGCCTGGATTCAGGGGGTGGGTGGCTACACCTTC. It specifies CAWIQGVGGYTF. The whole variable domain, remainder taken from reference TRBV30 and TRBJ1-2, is SQTIHQWPATLVQPVGSPLSLECTVEGTSNPNLYWYRQAAGRGLQLLFYSVGIGQISSEVPQNLSASRPQDRQFILSSKKLLLSDSGFYLCAWIQGVGGYTFGSGTRLTVV.